This TCR beta chain is from a study of cytomegalovirus exposure and HLA in healthy donors. Study observations and caveats: Accurate prediction of most subjects' HLA-A and HLA-B alleles from TCR beta sequences was reported. A later analysis found that most CMV-associated TCR beta chains appeared HLA-restricted.

The CDR3 contains 13 residues. V was trimmed by 4 bases and J by 4 bases, leaving 10 bases between them. CDR1 and CDR2 (germline): MNHEY, SMNVEV (reference sequence). For this clone: Its matching antigen is unknown.

PCR employed 60 Vbeta and 13 Jbeta primers. Generated by immunoSEQ multiplex PCR, the TCRdb table keeps only in-frame clones and is missing some. The profile shows approximately 160,000 clones, more than 65% of them singletons. The specimen sequenced was PBMCs. The origin of this receptor is a woman aged 30 to 39 in good health and CMV-seronegative. V and J are TRBV27 and TRBJ1-1, with a tentative D call TRBD1 (5 bases). The CDR3 reads CASSSTGVTEAFF. The DNA of the CDR3 is TGTGCCAGCAGTTCAACAGGCGTCACTGAAGCTTTCTTT.